These 22 T cell receptor beta chains originate from one sample sequenced in a study of beta chain features in type 1 diabetes. Since all of the isolated RNA was reverse transcribed, expressed TCRB transcripts were what got sequenced. Profiling relied on immunoSEQ multiplex PCR, and the TCRdb table lists in-frame clones only, not all of them. Among about 620,000 clones, about a sixth were seen once, and the ten largest hold about 0.097%. The sample taken for sequencing was naive CD4+ T cells from blood. The receptor source for this set is a man between 18 and 35 years old in good health.

This clone has more than one count but fewer than ten. This sequence joins TRBV4-2 and TRBJ2-3; D is perhaps TRBD1 (6 bases). The V end lost 1 base, the J end lost 2 bases, and 13 bases lay between the germline ends. This CDR3 is 16 amino acids long. Germline V gives CDR1 LGHNA, CDR2 YNFKEQ. CDR3 DNA: TGTGCCAGCAGCCAAGCGGGACATGTCTCCACAGATACGCAGTATTTT. It codes for CASSQAGHVSTDTQYF.

This clone turned up a few times. V usage is TRBV9 and J usage is TRBJ1-4; D might be TRBD1 (5 bases). Germline values: CDR1 SGDLS, CDR2 YYNGEE. Trimming pared 0 bases from V and 7 bases from J, leaving 16 bases between. This CDR3 spans 16 amino acids. CDR3 DNA sequence: TGTGCCAGCAGCGTAGACTATTGGGGGGAAAGTGAAAAACTGTTTTTT. Translated, it gives CASSVDYWGESEKLFF.

This clone has a handful of counts. The chain recombines TRBV7-9 with TRBJ2-7; TRBD2 matches 10 bases. The CDR3 spans 15 residues. The junction had 3 bases not matched to a gene; V was cut back by 4 bases and J by 0 bases. Germline V gene lookup returns CDR1 SEHNR and CDR2 FQNEAQ (reference sequence). The CDR3 DNA reads as TGTGCCAGCAGCTATAGCGGGGGGACCTCCTACGAGCAGTACTTC. This sequence encodes CASSYSGGTSYEQYF.

The gene calls are TRBV2 and TRBJ2-2, with TRBD1 matching over 7 bases. The V gene end was trimmed by 7 bases and the J gene end by 5 bases; junction bases not matched to a gene: 4. The V gene's germline CDR1 is SNHLY and CDR2 FYNNEI. This CDR3 has 13 residues. DNA for the CDR3: TGTGCCAGCAATGGACAGGCGACCGGGGAGCTGTTTTTT. As protein: CASNGQATGELFF.

This clone has only a few counts. The CDR3 coding sequence is TGTGCCAGCAGCTTAGCCACAAGCATGGGGGAAAAACTGTTTTTT. This codes for CASSLATSMGEKLFF. The chain is built from TRBV7-2 and TRBJ1-4; D is undetermined. Deletions cut 0 bases from V and 8 bases from J, with 13 bases between. From germline, CDR1 is SGHTA and CDR2 FQGNSA. The length of the CDR3 is 15 residues.

The chain links TRBV19 to TRBJ1-2, with 9 bases identical to TRBD1. The CDR3 is made up of 16 amino acids. Unmatched junction bases numbered 10, after V lost 4 bases and J lost 4 bases. Per the germline V gene, CDR1 is LNHDA and CDR2 is SQIVND (reference sequence). CDR3 sequence reads: CASSTRTGEESYGYTF. CDR3 DNA: TGTGCCAGTAGTACCAGGACAGGGGAGGAAAGCTATGGCTACACCTTC.

The chain has TRBV18 and TRBJ1-5; D is possibly TRBD1 (5 bases). V dropped 2 bases and J dropped 7 bases, with 18 bases sitting between them. The germline gives CDR1 KGHSH, CDR2 LQKENI. This CDR3 has 16 amino acids. The CDR3 sequence: CASSPTGRGQFQPQHF. The DNA for the CDR3 is TGTGCCAGCTCACCAACGGGGCGGGGCCAGTTCCAGCCCCAGCATTTT.

CDR3: CAWSQTGTGTYEQYF. Written as DNA, the CDR3 is TGTGCCTGGAGTCAAACCGGGACAGGGACCTACGAGCAGTACTTC. The chain links TRBV30 to TRBJ2-7; TRBD1 agrees at 9 bases. Germline V CDR1 and CDR2: GTSNPN, SVGIG (reference sequence). This CDR3 is 15 amino acids long. J lost 2 bases, V lost 2 bases, and 7 bases had no gene match.

This clone was observed a handful of times. The chain combines TRBV11-2 with TRBJ2-3; 7 bases map to TRBD2. This CDR3 has 17 residues. V lost 0 bases to trimming and J lost 7 bases; unmatched junction nucleotides: 13. The germline V gene encodes CDR1 SGHAT and CDR2 FQNNGV. CDR3 sequence reads: CASSLDRLAVGGHTQYF. CDR3 coding DNA: TGTGCCAGCAGCTTAGATCGACTAGCCGTTGGCGGACATACGCAGTATTTT.

The chain combines TRBV9 with TRBJ2-5, with a possible D match to TRBD2 (6 bases). Germline CDR1 SGDLS, CDR2 YYNGEE. The germline V and J ends were trimmed by 0 bases and 1 base, with 10 bases remaining between them. The CDR3 totals 15 residues. In nucleotides, the CDR3 is TGTGCCAGCAGCGTAGCTCGGGGGAGCCAAGAGACCCAGTACTTC. Translated, it gives CASSVARGSQETQYF. The full variable domain, its missing parts supplied by reference TRBV9 and TRBJ2-5, is DSGVTQTPKHLITATGQRVTLRCSPRSGDLSVYWYQQSLDQGLQFLIQYYNGEERAKGNILERFSAQQFPDLHSELNLSSLELGDSALYFCASSVARGSQETQYFGPGTRLLVL.

The chain employs TRBV2 and TRBJ1-1; possible D gene TRBD1, 5 bases. CDR3 length: 14 amino acids. Deletions cut 4 bases from V and 5 bases from J, with 14 bases between. Per the germline V gene, CDR1 is SNHLY and CDR2 is FYNNEI. The CDR3 protein is CASSVGGGATEAFF. The CDR3 region has the DNA TGTGCCAGCAGTGTTGGCGGGGGAGCAACTGAAGCTTTCTTT.

The V gene is TRBV7-9, the J gene TRBJ2-4, with 8 bases matching TRBD2. This CDR3 comprises 17 residues. Germline loops: CDR1 SEHNR, CDR2 FQNEAQ (reference sequence). V trimming: 3 bases; J trimming: 6 bases; junction bases outside the gene matches: 13. This CDR3 reads CASSLGSAGVLRNIQYF. The CDR3, as DNA: TGTGCCAGCAGCTTGGGTTCAGCGGGAGTTCTCAGAAACATTCAGTACTTC.

The chain links TRBV7-3 to TRBJ2-5; a weak D match, TRBD2 (6 bases). Trimming pared 4 bases from V and 0 bases from J, leaving 12 bases between. The germline V gene has CDR1 SGHTA and CDR2 FQGTGA. CDR3 length: 15 residues. CDR3 sequence: CASSSSGSHQETQYF. The CDR3 region has the DNA TGTGCCAGCAGCTCATCCGGGAGCCACCAAGAGACCCAGTACTTC.

This sequence joins TRBV4-2 and TRBJ2-3; a weak D match, TRBD1 (5 bases). Germline lookup yields CDR1 LGHNA and CDR2 YNFKEQ. This CDR3 contains 16 residues. V lost 0 bases to trimming and J lost 2 bases, with 12 bases between them. CDR3 DNA sequence: TGTGCCAGCAGCCAAGATCAAGGGGAACCCACAGATACGCAGTATTTT. Translating it yields CASSQDQGEPTDTQYF.

The gene calls are TRBV28 and TRBJ1-1; D not certain. Trimming left V 3 bases short and J 6 bases short, with 14 bases between. There are 14 residues in the CDR3. Germline CDR1 MDHEN, CDR2 SYDVKM. CDR3 DNA sequence: TGTGCCAGCAGTTTGTCCCTACTGGGCCCTGAAGCTTTCTTT. Translation: CASSLSLLGPEAFF.

This clone was picked up a small number of times. V gene TRBV30 combines with J gene TRBJ1-3; no clear D gene. V was clipped by 8 bases and J by 2 bases, with 19 bases between them. Germline CDR1 and CDR2: GTSNPN and SVGIG (reference sequence). The CDR3 covers 15 residues. DNA for the CDR3: TGTGCCCTTCTAGGCCGGAGAATTCCTGGAAACACCATATATTTT. As protein: CALLGRRIPGNTIYF.

This clone has only a few counts. The chain uses TRBV18 and TRBJ2-1; no reliable D call. V was cut by 1 base and J by 7 bases, with 8 bases left in between. Germline CDR1 and CDR2: KGHSH and LQKENI. This CDR3 region has 13 residues. The CDR3 reads CASSPRQENEQFF. The DNA of the CDR3 is TGTGCCAGCTCACCACGTCAGGAGAATGAGCAGTTCTTC.

The rearrangement uses TRBV7-7 and TRBJ2-7; the match to TRBD1 covers 11 bases. Looked up from germline, CDR1 is SSHAT and CDR2 is FNYEAQ (reference sequence). CDR3 size: 14 residues. The V gene end was trimmed by 3 bases and the J gene end by 6 bases; junction bases not matched to a gene: 4. CDR3 nucleotide sequence: TGTGCCAGCAGCTTGGGGACAGGGGGGAGCGAGCAGTACTTC. This sequence encodes CASSLGTGGSEQYF. The entire variable domain, with the rest obtained from reference TRBV7-7 and TRBJ2-7, is as follows: GAGVSQSPRYKVTKRGQDVTLRCDPISSHATLYWYQQALGQGPEFLTYFNYEAQPDKSGLPSDRFSAERPEGSISTLTIQRTEQRDSAMYRCASSLGTGGSEQYFGPGTRLTVT.

This clone has only a few counts. The chain combines TRBV9 with TRBJ1-1, with TRBD1 matching 8 bases. Germline V gives CDR1 SGDLS, CDR2 YYNGEE. The V segment lost 3 bases and the J segment 4 bases; nucleotides outside the gene matches: 5. The CDR3 contains 14 residues. In DNA, the CDR3 is TGTGCCAGCAGCGCTACAGGGGGAGGCACTGAAGCTTTCTTT. It is translated as CASSATGGGTEAFF.

The chain carries TRBV28 and TRBJ2-7; 10 nucleotides match TRBD1. This CDR3 is built from 13 residues. With 5 bases clipped from V and 3 bases from J, the junction kept 1 base outside the gene matches. Germline CDR1 is MDHEN and CDR2 is SYDVKM. This chain's CDR3 is CASSRDRGYEQYF. The CDR3 DNA reads TGTGCCAGCAGTCGGGACAGGGGCTACGAGCAGTACTTC.

This clone came up a few times. The chain has TRBV10-3 and TRBJ1-1, with 7 bases identical to TRBD1. After removal of 9 bases from V and 5 bases from J, the junction contained 12 bases not matched to a gene. This CDR3 has 14 amino acids. The V gene's germline CDR1 is ENHRY and CDR2 SYGVKD. The CDR3 coding sequence is TGTGCCATTTCTCCCACCGAACAGGGGACTGAAGCTTTCTTT. Translation: CAISPTEQGTEAFF.

This clone was seen a few times. The chain carries TRBV7-2 and TRBJ1-6; D is ambiguous. This CDR3 comprises 14 residues. Germline CDR1 reads SGHTA; CDR2 reads FQGNSA. V was trimmed by 5 bases and J by 7 bases, leaving 12 bases between them. In nucleotides, the CDR3 is TGTGCCAGCAGCCCTGGTCTACTAAATTCACCCCTCCACTTT. This gives the protein CASSPGLLNSPLHF.